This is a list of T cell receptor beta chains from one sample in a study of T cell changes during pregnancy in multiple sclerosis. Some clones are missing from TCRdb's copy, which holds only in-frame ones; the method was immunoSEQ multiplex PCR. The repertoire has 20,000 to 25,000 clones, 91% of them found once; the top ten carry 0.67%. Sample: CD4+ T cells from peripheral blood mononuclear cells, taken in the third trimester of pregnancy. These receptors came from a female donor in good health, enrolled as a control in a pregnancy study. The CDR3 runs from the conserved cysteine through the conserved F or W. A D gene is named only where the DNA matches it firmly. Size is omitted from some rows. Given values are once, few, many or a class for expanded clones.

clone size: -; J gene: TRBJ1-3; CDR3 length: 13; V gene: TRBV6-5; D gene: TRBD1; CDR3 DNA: TGTGCCAGCAGTAGACACAGGGGCAGCACCATATATTTT; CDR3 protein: CASSRHRGSTIYF
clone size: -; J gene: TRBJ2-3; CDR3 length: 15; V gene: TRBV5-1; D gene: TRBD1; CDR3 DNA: TGCGCCAGCAGCTCCGACGGGACAGGGGCAGATACGCAGTATTTT; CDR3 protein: CASSSDGTGADTQYF
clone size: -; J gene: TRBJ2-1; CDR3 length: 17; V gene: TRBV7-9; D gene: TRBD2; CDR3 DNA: TGTGCCAGCAGCTTACGGGGGGTAGGCCGTTCCTACAATGAGCAGTTCTTC; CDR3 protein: CASSLRGVGRSYNEQFF
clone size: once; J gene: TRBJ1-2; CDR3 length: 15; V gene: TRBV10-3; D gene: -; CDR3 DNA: TGTGCCATAGCTTTACCGGAGGGTTATAACTATGGCTACACCTTC; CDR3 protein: CAIALPEGYNYGYTF
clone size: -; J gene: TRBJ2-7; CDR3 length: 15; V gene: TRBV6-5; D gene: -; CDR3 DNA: TGTGCCAGCAGTTCCTTTGGGGCCAGCTCCTACGAGCAGTACTTC; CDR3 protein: CASSSFGASSYEQYF
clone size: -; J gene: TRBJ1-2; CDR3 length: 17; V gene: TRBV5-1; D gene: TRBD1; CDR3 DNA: TGCGCCAGCAGACCCGGGACAGGGGGCGTTAAGGACTATGGCTACACCTTC; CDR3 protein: CASRPGTGGVKDYGYTF
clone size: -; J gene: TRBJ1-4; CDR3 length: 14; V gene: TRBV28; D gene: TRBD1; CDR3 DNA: TGTGCCAGCAGTTCTTACAGGGGTAATGAAAAACTGTTTTTT; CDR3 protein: CASSSYRGNEKLFF
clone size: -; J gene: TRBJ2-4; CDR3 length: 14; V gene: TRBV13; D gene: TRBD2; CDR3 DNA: TGTGCCAGCAGCTTAGTGGGGGGGGGAAACATTCAGTACTTC; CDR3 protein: CASSLVGGGNIQYF
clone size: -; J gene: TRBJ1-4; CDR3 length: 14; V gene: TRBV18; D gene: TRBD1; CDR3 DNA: TGTGCCAGCTCACCGGGACAGGGGGGCGGAAAACTGTTTTTT; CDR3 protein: CASSPGQGGGKLFF
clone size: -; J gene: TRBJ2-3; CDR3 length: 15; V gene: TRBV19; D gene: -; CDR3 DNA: TGTGCCAGTAGTATTGTCGCGGGGGCCACAGATACGCAGTATTTT; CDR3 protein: CASSIVAGATDTQYF
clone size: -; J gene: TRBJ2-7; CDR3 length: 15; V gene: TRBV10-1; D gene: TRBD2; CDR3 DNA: TGCGCCAGCTCCGAACGCCTAGCGGGAGTCGGAGAGCAGTACTTC; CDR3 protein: CASSERLAGVGEQYF
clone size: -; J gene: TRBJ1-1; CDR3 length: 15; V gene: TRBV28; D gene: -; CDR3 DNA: TGTGCCAGCAGTTTCCTCGATCGAGATAACACTGAAGCTTTCTTT; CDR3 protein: CASSFLDRDNTEAFF
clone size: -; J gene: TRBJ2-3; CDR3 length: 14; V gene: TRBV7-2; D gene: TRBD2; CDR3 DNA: TGTGCCAGCACCGCTAGCGGGGGCACAGATACGCAGTATTTT; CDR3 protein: CASTASGGTDTQYF
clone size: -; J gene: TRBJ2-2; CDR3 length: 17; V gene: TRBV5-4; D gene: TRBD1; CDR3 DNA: TGTGCCAGCAGCTCCGGGACAGGGATCGCGAACACCGGGGAGCTGTTTTTT; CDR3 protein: CASSSGTGIANTGELFF
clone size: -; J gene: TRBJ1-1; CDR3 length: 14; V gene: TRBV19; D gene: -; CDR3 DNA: TGTGCCAGTAGTATTCAGGGCGTGAACACTGAAGCTTTCTTT; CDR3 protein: CASSIQGVNTEAFF
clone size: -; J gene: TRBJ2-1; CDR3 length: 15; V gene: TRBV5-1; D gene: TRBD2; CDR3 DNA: TGCGCCAGCAGCTATGGGACTAGCGGAGACAATGAGCAGTTCTTC; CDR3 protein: CASSYGTSGDNEQFF